This T cell receptor beta chain was observed in a study of OX40 agonist ivuxolimab in advanced cancers. Concerning the study at large: Ivuxolimab was a fully human IgG2 agonistic monoclonal antibody targeting the costimulatory receptor OX40 (CD134). Intravenous ivuxolimab was administered to patients every 2 weeks at six dose levels: 0.01, 0.1, 0.3, 1.5, 3 and 10 mg/kg. Of the roughly 50 dose-escalation patients, hepatocellular carcinoma was present in about 19, melanoma in around 15, renal cell carcinoma in 9 and head and neck cancer in 9. The dose-escalation cohort was 80% to 90% male with a mean age of approximately 60 years, ranging from 23 to 79. Prior anti-PD-1, anti-PD-L1 or anti-CTLA-4 therapy was permitted, and about two fifths of dose-escalation patients had received checkpoint inhibitors. Three dose-escalation patients achieved partial responses, one with hepatocellular carcinoma and two with cutaneous melanoma. The point of sequencing TCRbeta in the periphery was to test whether ivuxolimab changed TCR sequence diversity and drove clonal T-cell expansion. The paper covers the monotherapy dose-escalation part of the phase I ivuxolimab trial, which included N of about 50 patients.

CDR1 is given as KGHSH and CDR2 as LQKENI, both from the germline V gene. The CDR3 covers 15 residues, taking in both the cysteine and the phenylalanine. CDR3 DNA only is kept here, 45 bases in frame from base 1. V and J are truncated by 5 bases and 3 bases respectively, leaving an intervening sequence of 13 bases. Broader findings and caveats from the paper: In partial responders in the 0.1-3.0 mg/kg groups, normalized peripheral clonal expansion was found to be among the lowest, especially among CD8+ T cells. At doses from 0.1 to 3.0 mg/kg, clonal expansion was seen in both CD4+ and CD8+ blood T cells between baseline and week 6. On average, CD8+ T cells showed more expanded clones than CD4+ T cells after ivuxolimab. Low levels of normalized T-cell clonal expansion were also shown by some nonresponding patients. Which antigens the clonally expanded peripheral T cells were specific for was not determined.

Patients with autoimmune disease history or receiving systemic immunosuppression were excluded from the trial. Peripheral blood for TCR sequencing was collected from all dose cohorts at baseline, on cycle 4 day 1, and on cycle 7 day 1. The samples were taken from a phase I, first-in-human, multicenter, open-label dose-escalation trial of ivuxolimab. Adults with locally advanced or metastatic head and neck squamous cell, hepatocellular, melanoma or renal cell carcinoma were enrolled in the trial. CD4+ and CD8+ T cells were sorted separately from peripheral blood before TCR sequencing. Genomic DNA was isolated from the sorted cells so that the TCRbeta CDR3 region could be sequenced. TCRbeta CDR3 regions were sequenced using the immunoSEQ Assay. TCRdb carries this immuneACCESS record with in-frame sequences only. Its versions omit some clonotypes, under half of them owing to an unresolved V gene in the studies checked, with the rest unexplained. The sample records around 20,000 clones, roughly 84% of which are singletons. The ten most abundant clones make up 44% of the sample.

This clone has only one observation. The target of this receptor is not known. Nothing much larger sits one base from this clone, and base qualities are not available. The sequence derives from an adult with an advanced solid tumor such as melanoma, head and neck, liver or kidney cancer. The input for sequencing was CD4+ or CD8+ T cells sorted from blood, taken in a trial of the OX40 agonist ivuxolimab. The chain joins TRBV18 to TRBJ2-2; D gene: possibly TRBD1, on 7 matching bases. The CDR3 here reads CASSETGEDTGELFF. The DNA sequence is as follows: TGTGCCAGCTCAGAAACAGGGGAGGACACCGGGGAGCTGTTTTTT.